This TCR beta chain was obtained from a study of T cell changes during pregnancy in multiple sclerosis. Assay: immunoSEQ multiplex PCR; the TCRdb copy retains only in-frame clones and omits some. The table records 78,000 or so clones, 85% to 95% of them present only once. The germline V gene encodes CDR1 MNHEY and CDR2 SVGAGI. The CDR3 has 13 amino acids. Trimming removed 4 bases from V and 10 bases from J; junction bases left unmatched: 4. The V and J genes are TRBV6-5 and TRBJ1-6; 7 bases are shared with TRBD1. The TCR comes from a female donor with multiple sclerosis, enrolled in a pregnancy study. The material was CD4+ T cells from peripheral blood mononuclear cells, obtained before pregnancy. CDR3 coding DNA: TGTGCCAGCAGTTCACAGGGGCACTCACCCCTCCACTTT. This codes for CASSSQGHSPLHF.